Each of the 9 T cell receptor beta chains below was sequenced from the same sample in a study of T cell responses to AZD1222 COVID-19 vaccine. Using immunoSEQ multiplex PCR, the repertoire was profiled, and TCRdb retains in-frame clones only, with some absent. There are around 100,000 clones in the sample; about 89% occur only once, and around 15% lies in the top ten. This sample comprised peripheral blood, obtained on day 0 of AZD1222 vaccination. Receptors originate from an adult in good health.

The rearrangement joins TRBV5-4 to TRBJ2-1; TRBD2 matches 8 bases. CDR3 size: 15 residues. CDR1 is SGHNT and CDR2 is YYREEE in the germline V gene (reference sequence). V lost 0 bases, J lost 5 bases, and 4 bases stayed unmatched. This CDR3 reads CASSLDGRAHNEQFF. CDR3 nucleotide sequence: TGTGCCAGCAGCTTGGACGGGAGGGCCCACAATGAGCAGTTCTTC.

V usage is TRBV11-3 and J usage is TRBJ1-1; tentative D call: TRBD1 (6 bases). V was shortened by 3 bases and J by 9 bases, with 14 bases between the two germline ends. Germline loops: CDR1 SGHNT, CDR2 YENEEA. The length of the CDR3 is 13 residues. CDR3 nucleotide sequence: TGTGCCAGCAGCTTGAACCGGGACAATCAAGCTTTCTTT. Residues: CASSLNRDNQAFF.

The chain couples TRBV5-1 to TRBJ2-7; D perhaps matches TRBD2 (7 bases). CDR1 SGHRS and CDR2 YFSETQ come from the germline V gene. The CDR3 covers 16 residues. V lost 4 bases, J lost 0 bases, and 17 bases lay in between. In DNA, the CDR3 is TGCGCCAGCAGCCTACAGGGCGGGAGCCTCTCCTACGAGCAGTACTTC. Protein sequence: CASSLQGGSLSYEQYF. The complete variable domain, with remaining parts taken from reference TRBV5-1 and TRBJ2-7, reads KAGVTQTPRYLIKTRGQQVTLSCSPISGHRSVSWYQQTPGQGLQFLFEYFSETQRNKGNFPGRFSGRQFSNSRSEMNVSTLELGDSALYLCASSLQGGSLSYEQYFGPGTRLTVT.

The CDR3 reads CASSLGRPMGITGSAEAFF. The CDR3 DNA reads as TGTGCCAGCAGCTTGGGAAGGCCCATGGGCATCACCGGGAGCGCTGAAGCTTTCTTT. The chain couples TRBV11-3 to TRBJ1-1; no clear D. CDR3 length equals 19 residues. CDR1 is SGHNT, CDR2 YENEEA, per germline. Trimming removed 3 bases at V and 6 bases at J, with 29 bases between.

The CDR3 bases are TGTGCCAGCAGCTCACTCGGGGCACCAGCTTTCTTT. Amino acid sequence: CASSSLGAPAFF. V gene TRBV7-3 combines with J gene TRBJ1-1; D possibly corresponds to TRBD1 (5 bases). This CDR3 has 12 residues. V was cut by 4 bases and J by 10 bases, with 13 bases left in between. Germline V gene lookup returns CDR1 SGHTA and CDR2 FQGTGA.

The chain uses TRBV4-1 and TRBJ2-3, with D hard to call. Germline lookup yields CDR1 MGHRA and CDR2 YSYEKL. V lost 3 bases and J lost 2, with 6 bases in between. The CDR3 spans 13 residues. The CDR3 region is CASSQGITDTQYF. CDR3 coding DNA: TGCGCCAGCAGCCAGGGGATCACAGATACGCAGTATTTT.

The rearrangement uses TRBV5-6 and TRBJ1-2; TRBD1 is a possible D gene (6 bases). Per germline, CDR1 SGHDT and CDR2 YYEEEE. V lost 2 bases, J lost 5 bases, and 10 bases lay in between. CDR3 length: 13 amino acids. CDR3 protein: CASSFQQGYGYTF. Here the CDR3 DNA reads TGTGCCAGCAGCTTCCAACAGGGTTATGGCTACACCTTC.

This rearrangement joins TRBV18 to TRBJ2-5; D might be TRBD2 (6 bases). CDR1 and CDR2 (germline): KGHSH, LQKENI. This CDR3 has 13 amino acids. V dropped 4 bases and J dropped 5 bases, with 11 bases sitting between them. The CDR3 protein is CASSLGTLETQYF. DNA for the CDR3: TGTGCCAGCTCACTAGGGACTTTGGAGACCCAGTACTTC.

The gene calls are TRBV28 and TRBJ2-3; TRBD2 aligns across 8 bases. Germline V gene sequence: CDR1 MDHEN, CDR2 SYDVKM. Losses at the gene ends were 3 bases for V and 4 bases for J; bases not matched to a gene: 9. The length of the CDR3 is 16 residues. This chain's CDR3 is CASSFTGGRRPDTQYF. In DNA form, the CDR3 reads TGTGCCAGCAGTTTTACCGGCGGGAGGCGCCCAGATACGCAGTATTTT.